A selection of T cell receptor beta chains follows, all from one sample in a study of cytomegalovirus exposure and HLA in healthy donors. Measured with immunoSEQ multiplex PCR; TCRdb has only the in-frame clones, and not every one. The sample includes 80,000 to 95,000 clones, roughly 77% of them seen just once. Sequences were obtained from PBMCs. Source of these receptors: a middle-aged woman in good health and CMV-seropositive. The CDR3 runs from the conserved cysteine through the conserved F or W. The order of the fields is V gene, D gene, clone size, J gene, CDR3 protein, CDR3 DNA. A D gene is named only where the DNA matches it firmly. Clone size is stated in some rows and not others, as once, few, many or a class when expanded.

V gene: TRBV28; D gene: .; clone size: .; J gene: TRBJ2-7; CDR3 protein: CASSQLVYEQYF; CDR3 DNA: TGTGCCAGCAGTCAACTAGTTTACGAGCAGTACTTC
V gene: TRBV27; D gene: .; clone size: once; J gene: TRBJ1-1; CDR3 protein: CASSFRGVRGNTEAFF; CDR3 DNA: TGTGCCAGCAGTTTCCGGGGAGTTCGGGGGAACACTGAAGCTTTCTTT
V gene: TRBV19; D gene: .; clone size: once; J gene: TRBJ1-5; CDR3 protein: CASSTGNSNQPQHF; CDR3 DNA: TGTGCCAGTAGTACAGGAAATAGCAATCAGCCCCAGCATTTT
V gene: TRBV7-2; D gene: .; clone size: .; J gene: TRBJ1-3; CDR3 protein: CASSLGPAGNTIYF; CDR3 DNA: TGTGCCAGCAGCTTAGGGCCTGCTGGAAACACCATATATTTT
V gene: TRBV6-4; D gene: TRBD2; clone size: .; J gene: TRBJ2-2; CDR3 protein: CASSRTSGSPPGELFF; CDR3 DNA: TGTGCCAGCAGTCGGACTAGCGGGAGTCCCCCCGGGGAGCTGTTTTTT
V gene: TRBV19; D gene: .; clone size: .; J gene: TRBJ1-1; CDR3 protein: CASSLPGVTEALF; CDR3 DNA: TGTGCCAGTAGTTTACCAGGGGTAACTGAAGCTCTCTTT
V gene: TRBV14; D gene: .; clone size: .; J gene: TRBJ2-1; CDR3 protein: CASSQAGFYNEQFF; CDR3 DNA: TGTGCCAGCAGCCAGGCGGGTTTCTACAATGAGCAGTTCTTC
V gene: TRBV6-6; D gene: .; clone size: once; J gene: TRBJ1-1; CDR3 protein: CASSYLGRLNTEAFF; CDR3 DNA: TGTGCCAGCAGTTACTTGGGCAGACTGAACACTGAAGCTTTCTTT
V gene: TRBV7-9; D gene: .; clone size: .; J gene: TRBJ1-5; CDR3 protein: CASSLVGQPQHF; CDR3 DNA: TGTGCCAGCAGCTTAGTCGGTCAGCCCCAGCATTTT
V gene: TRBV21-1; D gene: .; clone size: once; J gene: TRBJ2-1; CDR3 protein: CARYGGGSYNEQFF; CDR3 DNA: TGTGCCAGGTATGGGGGGGGTTCCTACAATGAGCAGTTCTTC
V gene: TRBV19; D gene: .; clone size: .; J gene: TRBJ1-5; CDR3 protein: CASSTRVNQPQHF; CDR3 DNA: TGTGCCAGTAGTACCAGGGTTAATCAGCCCCAGCATTTT
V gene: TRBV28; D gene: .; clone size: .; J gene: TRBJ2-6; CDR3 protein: CASLAAFASGANVLTF; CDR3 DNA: TGTGCCAGCTTAGCGGCGTTCGCTTCCGGGGCCAACGTCCTGACTTTC
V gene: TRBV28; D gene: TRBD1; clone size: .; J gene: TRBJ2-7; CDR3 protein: CASSSSTGGGYEQYF; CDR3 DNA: TGTGCCAGCAGTTCCTCGACAGGGGGCGGATACGAGCAGTACTTC
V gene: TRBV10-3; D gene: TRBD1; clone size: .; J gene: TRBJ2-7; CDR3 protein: CAISAGQELSYEQYF; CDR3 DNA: TGTGCCATCAGTGCGGGACAGGAGCTCTCCTACGAGCAGTACTTC
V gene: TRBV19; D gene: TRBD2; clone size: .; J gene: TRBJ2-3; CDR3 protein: CASRERGDTDTQYF; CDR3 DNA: TGTGCCAGTAGGGAGCGGGGGGACACAGATACGCAGTATTTT